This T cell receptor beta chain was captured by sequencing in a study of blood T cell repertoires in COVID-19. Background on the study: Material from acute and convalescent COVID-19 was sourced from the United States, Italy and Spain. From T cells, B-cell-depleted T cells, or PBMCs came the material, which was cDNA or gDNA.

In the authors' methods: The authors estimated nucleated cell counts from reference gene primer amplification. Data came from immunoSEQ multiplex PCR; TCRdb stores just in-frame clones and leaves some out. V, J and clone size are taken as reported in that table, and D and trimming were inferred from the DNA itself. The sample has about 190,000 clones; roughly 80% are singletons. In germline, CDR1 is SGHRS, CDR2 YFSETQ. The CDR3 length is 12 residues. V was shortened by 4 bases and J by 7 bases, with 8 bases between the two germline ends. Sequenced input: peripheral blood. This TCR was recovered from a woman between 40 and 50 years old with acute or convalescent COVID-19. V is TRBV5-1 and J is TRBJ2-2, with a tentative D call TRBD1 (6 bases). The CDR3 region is CASSQDSGELFF. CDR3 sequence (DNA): TGCGCCAGCAGCCAGGACAGCGGGGAGCTGTTTTTT.